The rows below give T cell receptor beta chains drawn from one sample of a study of technical replicates of blood from a few donors. The table came from immunoSEQ multiplex PCR; TCRdb's copy has only in-frame clones and leaves some out. The sample includes about 99,000 clones, 95% of them seen just once. The sample comprised T cells isolated from PBMCs. The receptor source for this set is a human donor in good health. The CDR3 runs from the conserved cysteine through the conserved F or W. D genes are given only for firm matches. For some rows the clone size is stated as once, few or many, or as a class when expanded; others skip it.

size | length | J | V | D | CDR3 | DNA
NA | 15 | TRBJ2-6 | TRBV5-4 | NA | CASSTSVSGANVLTF | TGTGCCAGCAGCACCTCAGTCTCTGGGGCCAACGTCCTGACTTTC
once | 15 | TRBJ2-7 | TRBV9 | TRBD2 | CASSVGLAGPYEQYF | TGTGCCAGCAGCGTAGGACTAGCGGGCCCCTACGAGCAGTACTTC
NA | 16 | TRBJ2-5 | TRBV5-4 | NA | CASSPSWYAGRETQYF | TGTGCCAGCAGCCCCTCTTGGTACGCGGGACGGGAGACCCAGTACTTC
NA | 14 | TRBJ2-7 | TRBV7-8 | NA | CASSLETARYEQYF | TGTGCCAGCAGCTTAGAAACAGCCCGTTACGAGCAGTACTTC
NA | 16 | TRBJ2-7 | TRBV11-2 | NA | CASSLVSWTERYEQYF | TGTGCCAGCAGCTTAGTTTCCTGGACAGAGAGATACGAGCAGTACTTC
NA | 12 | TRBJ2-7 | TRBV5-6 | NA | CASSLGTYEQYF | TGTGCCAGCAGCTTGGGGACTTACGAGCAGTACTTC
NA | 13 | TRBJ1-1 | TRBV6-1 | TRBD1 | CASRQGAQVGAFF | TGTGCCAGCAGGCAGGGGGCGCAGGTCGGAGCTTTCTTT
once | 11 | TRBJ2-7 | TRBV5-6 | NA | CASSWGSEQYF | TGTGCCAGCAGCTGGGGCTCCGAGCAGTACTTC
NA | 12 | TRBJ2-3 | TRBV6-1 | NA | CASSVEADTQYF | TGTGCCAGCAGCGTAGAGGCAGATACGCAGTATTTT
NA | 18 | TRBJ1-2 | TRBV27 | TRBD1 | CASSLGTGTGGSNYGYTF | TGTGCCAGCAGTTTAGGAACCGGGACAGGGGGCTCTAACTATGGCTACACCTTC
NA | 15 | TRBJ2-1 | TRBV2 | TRBD2 | CASSEGRGGLGEQFF | TGTGCCAGCAGTGAAGGCCGGGGGGGGCTTGGTGAGCAGTTCTTC
NA | 16 | TRBJ2-1 | TRBV9 | TRBD2 | CASSTTASGGYNEQFF | TGTGCCAGCAGCACAACGGCTAGCGGGGGCTACAATGAGCAGTTCTTC
NA | 17 | TRBJ1-4 | TRBV7-9 | TRBD1 | CASSLSQGAATNEKLFF | TGTGCCAGCAGCTTATCACAGGGGGCCGCAACTAATGAAAAACTGTTTTTT
NA | 14 | TRBJ1-2 | TRBV10-2 | NA | CASTDLGAAYGYTF | TGCGCCAGCACCGACCTTGGGGCGGCCTATGGCTACACCTTC
NA | 14 | TRBJ1-1 | TRBV6-5 | TRBD1 | CASSYRGHNTEAFF | TGTGCCAGCAGTTACAGGGGGCACAACACTGAAGCTTTCTTT
NA | 15 | TRBJ2-7 | TRBV5-1 | TRBD2 | CASSLDGGGSYEQYF | TGCGCCAGCAGCTTGGACGGCGGGGGCTCCTACGAGCAGTACTTC
NA | 13 | TRBJ2-7 | TRBV19 | NA | CASSINPDYEQYF | TGTGCCAGTAGTATAAACCCAGACTACGAGCAGTACTTC
NA | 11 | TRBJ2-1 | TRBV9 | NA | CASSPSNEQFF | TGTGCCAGCAGCCCCAGCAATGAGCAGTTCTTC
NA | 16 | TRBJ1-1 | TRBV19 | NA | CASSVWVQGFSTEAFF | TGTGCCAGTAGTGTGTGGGTACAGGGTTTCAGCACTGAAGCTTTCTTT
NA | 15 | TRBJ2-3 | TRBV18 | NA | CASSTRGPSTDTQYF | TGTGCCAGCTCAACGCGGGGGCCTAGCACAGATACGCAGTATTTT
NA | 14 | TRBJ2-3 | TRBV6-1 | NA | CASRPGHSTDTQYF | TGTGCCAGCAGACCGGGACACAGCACAGATACGCAGTATTTT
NA | 15 | TRBJ2-1 | TRBV7-6 | TRBD2 | CASSLGLAGGDEQFF | TGTGCCAGCAGCTTAGGACTAGCGGGGGGGGATGAGCAGTTCTTC
NA | 14 | TRBJ2-7 | TRBV27 | TRBD2 | CASSLSGGSYEQYF | TGTGCCAGCAGTTTGTCGGGGGGGTCCTACGAGCAGTACTTC
NA | 14 | TRBJ1-2 | TRBV5-1 | NA | CASSLEPGDYGYTF | TGCGCCAGCAGCTTGGAACCAGGGGACTATGGCTACACCTTC
NA | 14 | TRBJ1-4 | TRBV7-9 | NA | CASSATEGGEKLFF | TGTGCCAGCAGCGCGACAGAAGGGGGTGAAAAACTGTTTTTT